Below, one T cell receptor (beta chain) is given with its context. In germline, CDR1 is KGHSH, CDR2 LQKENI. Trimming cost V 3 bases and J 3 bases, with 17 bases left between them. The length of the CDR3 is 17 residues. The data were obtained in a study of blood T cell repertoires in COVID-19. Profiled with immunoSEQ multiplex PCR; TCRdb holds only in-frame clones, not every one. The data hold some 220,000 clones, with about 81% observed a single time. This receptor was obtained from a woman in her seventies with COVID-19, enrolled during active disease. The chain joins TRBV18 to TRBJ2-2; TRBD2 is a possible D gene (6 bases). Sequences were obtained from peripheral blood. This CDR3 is CASSPTRRGMDTGELFF. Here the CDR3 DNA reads TGTGCCAGCTCACCCACGAGGCGGGGTATGGACACCGGGGAGCTGTTTTTT.